The clone carrying this T cell receptor beta chain was counted between two and nine times. What it recognizes is unknown. CDR3 length: 15 amino acids. Trimming took off 1 base at V and 0 bases at J, with 7 bases between the two ends. Germline values: CDR1 GTSNPN, CDR2 SVGIG (reference sequence). These data originate in a study of response to subunit inactivated influenza vaccine. General observations from the study: After each seasonal influenza vaccination, few new T cells are recruited, the authors suggested.

TCRdb itself ran the RT-PCR reads through MiXCR, one entry per CDR3 protein. The table records fewer than 600,000 distinct CDR3 sequences, approximately 6.9% of them present only once. The specimen comprised PBMCs from blood, sampled about 23 months after vaccination. The receptor was isolated from a man aged 50 to 75 who received an inactivated influenza vaccine. This chain connects TRBV30 to TRBJ2-6; the D gene is possibly TRBD2 (5 bases). Here the CDR3 DNA reads TGTGCCTGGAGTGAGGACTCCTCTGGGGCCAACGTCCTGACTTTC. Protein product: CAWSEDSSGANVLTF.